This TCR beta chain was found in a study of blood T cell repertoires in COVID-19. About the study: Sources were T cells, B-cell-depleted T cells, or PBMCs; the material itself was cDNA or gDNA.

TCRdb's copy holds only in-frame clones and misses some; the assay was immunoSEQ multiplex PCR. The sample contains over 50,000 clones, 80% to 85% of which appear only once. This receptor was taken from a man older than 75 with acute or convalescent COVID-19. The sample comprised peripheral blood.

As DNA, the CDR3 is TGTGCCAGCAGCTCGGGGCTAGCGGCGAACACCGGGGAGCTGTTTTTT. Amino acids: CASSSGLAANTGELFF. The V gene is TRBV5-8, the J gene TRBJ2-2; 7 bases are shared with TRBD2. Germline trimming cut 3 bases from V and 0 bases from J; bases unmatched to any gene: 5. The V gene's germline CDR1 is SGHTS and CDR2 YDEGEE. The CDR3 covers 16 residues.